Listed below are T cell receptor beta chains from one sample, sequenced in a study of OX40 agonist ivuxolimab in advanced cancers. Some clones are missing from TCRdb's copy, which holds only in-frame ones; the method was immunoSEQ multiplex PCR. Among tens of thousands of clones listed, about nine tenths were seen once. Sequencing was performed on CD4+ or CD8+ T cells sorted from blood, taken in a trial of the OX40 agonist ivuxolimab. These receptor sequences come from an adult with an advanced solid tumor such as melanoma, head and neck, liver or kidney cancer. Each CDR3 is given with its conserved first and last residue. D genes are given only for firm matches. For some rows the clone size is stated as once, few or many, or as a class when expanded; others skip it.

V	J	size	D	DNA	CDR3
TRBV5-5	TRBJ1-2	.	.	TGTGCCAGCAGCTTCCAGGGACTCAACTATGGCTACACCTTC	CASSFQGLNYGYTF
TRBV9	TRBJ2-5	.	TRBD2	TGTGCCAGCAGCGTAAGGCTCGGGGGGAATTTGGAGACCCAGTACTTC	CASSVRLGGNLETQYF
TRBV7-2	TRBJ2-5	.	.	TGTGCCAGCAGCTTAAGGGCGGGGAACCAAGAGACCCAGTACTTC	CASSLRAGNQETQYF
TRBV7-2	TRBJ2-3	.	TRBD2	TGTGCCAGCAGCATAAGGACTAGCGGGAGAACTAGCACAGATACGCAGTATTTT	CASSIRTSGRTSTDTQYF
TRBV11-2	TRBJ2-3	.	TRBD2	TGTGCCAGCAGCTTACGGACTAGCCCCACAGATACGCAGTATTTT	CASSLRTSPTDTQYF
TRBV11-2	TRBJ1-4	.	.	TGTGCCAGCAGCTTAGGGGATTTTTCGGAAAAACTGTTTTTT	CASSLGDFSEKLFF
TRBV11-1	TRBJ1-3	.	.	TGTGCCAGCAGCTTAAGTCGGGGCTCTGGAAACACCATATATTTT	CASSLSRGSGNTIYF
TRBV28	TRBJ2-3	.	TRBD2	TGTGCCAGCAGTTCCCGGGGGGGCACAGATACGCAGTATTTT	CASSSRGGTDTQYF
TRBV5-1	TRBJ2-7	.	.	TGCGCCAGCAGCGCGGGACAATACTACGAGGAGCAGTACTTC	CASSAGQYYEEQYF
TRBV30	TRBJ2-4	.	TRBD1	TGTGCCTGGAGTGTACAGGACAGGGGAAGAGCCAAAAACATTCAGTACTTC	CAWSVQDRGRAKNIQYF
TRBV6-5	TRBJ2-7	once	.	TGTGCCAGCAGTTCGGGGGGCAGAGTCACCTACGAGCAGTACTTC	CASSSGGRVTYEQYF
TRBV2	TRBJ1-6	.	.	TGTGCCAGCAGTGGAGCAGATAATAATTCACCCCTCCACTTT	CASSGADNNSPLHF
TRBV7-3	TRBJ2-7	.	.	TGTGCCAGCAGCAAACAGCCGGGTGTCGAGCAGTACTTC	CASSKQPGVEQYF
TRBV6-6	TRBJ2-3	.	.	TGTGCCAGCAGTTACGGGCAGGGGTACACAGATACGCAGTATTTT	CASSYGQGYTDTQYF
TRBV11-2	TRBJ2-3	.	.	TGTGCCAGCAGCTTAGGGCCGGGAGGGGGCGCAGATACGCAGTATTTT	CASSLGPGGGADTQYF
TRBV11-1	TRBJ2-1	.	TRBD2	TGTGCCAGCAGCTGGACTAGCGGGGTTATCTACAATGAGCAGTTCTTC	CASSWTSGVIYNEQFF
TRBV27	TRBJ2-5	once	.	TGTGCCAGCAGTCCCCGGAGGGACGGACAGACCCAGTACTTC	CASSPRRDGQTQYF
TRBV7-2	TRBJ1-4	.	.	TGTGCCAGCAGCTTCCAGGCAACTAATGAAAAACTGTTTTTT	CASSFQATNEKLFF
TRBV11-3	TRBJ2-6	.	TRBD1	TGTGCCAGCAGCCCAGGGGGACAACCATCTGGGGCCAACGTCCTGACTTTC	CASSPGGQPSGANVLTF
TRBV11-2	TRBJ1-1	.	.	TGTGCCAGCAGCTTAGGCAGAACTTTCTTT	CASSLGRTFF
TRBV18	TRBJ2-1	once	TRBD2	TGTGCCAGCTCACTCGGACTAGCGGGGGAGACCAATGAGCAGTTCTTC	CASSLGLAGETNEQFF
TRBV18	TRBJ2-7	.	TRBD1	TGTGCCAGCTCGGCGGGACAGGACCACTCCGAGCAGTACTTC	CASSAGQDHSEQYF
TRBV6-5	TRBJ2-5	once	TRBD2	TGTGCCAGCAGAGGAGCGGGGGGAAAAGAGACCCAGTACTTC	CASRGAGGKETQYF
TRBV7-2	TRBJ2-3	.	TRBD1	TGTGCCAGCAGCTTAGTAGGGGGACAGGGGACAGATACGCAGTATTTT	CASSLVGGQGTDTQYF
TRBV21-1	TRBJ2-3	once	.	TGTGCCAGCCGACAAGGACTAGCGGACACAGATACGCAGTATTTT	CASRQGLADTDTQYF
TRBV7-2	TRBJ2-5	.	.	TGTGCCAGCACAGACAGTGACAACCGTCCCTACTTC	CASTDSDNRPYF
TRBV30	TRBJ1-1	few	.	TGTGCCTCCAGGAGGCAGAACACTGAAGCTTTCTTT	CASRRQNTEAFF
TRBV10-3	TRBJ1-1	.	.	TGTGCCATCAAGGGCACTTTGAACACTGAAGCTTTCTTT	CAIKGTLNTEAFF
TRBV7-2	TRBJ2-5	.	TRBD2	TGTGCCAGCAGCTTGCGGGGGGGAGAGACCCAGTACTTC	CASSLRGGETQYF
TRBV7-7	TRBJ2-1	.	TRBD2	TGTGCCAGCAGCTTCGGGACTAGCGACTACAATGAGCAGTTCTTC	CASSFGTSDYNEQFF
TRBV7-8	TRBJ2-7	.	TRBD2	TGTGCCAGCAGCTTGGAAGCGGGAGCGAGTTCCTACGAGCAGTACTTC	CASSLEAGASSYEQYF
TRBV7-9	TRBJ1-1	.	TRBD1	TGTGCCAGCAGCTTCGATCCGGGACAGGGTAGCACTGAAGCTTTCTTT	CASSFDPGQGSTEAFF
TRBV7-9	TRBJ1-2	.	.	TGTGCCAGCAGCGCTGACAGGAACCTAGCTAACTATGGCTACACCTTC	CASSADRNLANYGYTF
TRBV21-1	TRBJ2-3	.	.	TGTGCCAGCAGGCGGGATAGCACAGATACGCAGTATTTT	CASRRDSTDTQYF
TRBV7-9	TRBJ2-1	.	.	TGTGCCAGCAGTCTAGTGGCCAATGAGCAGTTCTTC	CASSLVANEQFF
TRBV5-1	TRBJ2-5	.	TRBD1	TGCGCCAGCAGCCCACAGGGGGCGCTGGGTCGGGAGACCCAGTACTTC	CASSPQGALGRETQYF
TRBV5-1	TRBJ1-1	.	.	TGCGCCAGCTACAGCAGTGGGGGCCGTACTGAAGCTTTCTTT	CASYSSGGRTEAFF
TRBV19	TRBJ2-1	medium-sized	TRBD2	TGTGCCAGTAGTTCCTCTAGCGGAGACTACAATGAGCAGTTCTTC	CASSSSSGDYNEQFF
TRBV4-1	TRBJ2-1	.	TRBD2	TGCGCCAGCAGCCAAAACCCGGGACTAGCGGAAGTTACCTCCTACAATGAGCAGTTCTTC	CASSQNPGLAEVTSYNEQFF
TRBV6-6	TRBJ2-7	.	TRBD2	TGTGCCAGCAGTTACGATCTAGCGGGAGGGTACGAGCAGTACTTC	CASSYDLAGGYEQYF
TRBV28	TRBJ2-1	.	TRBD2	TGTGCCAGCAGTTCGAGGACTAGCGGGAATAGGAATGAGCAGTTCTTC	CASSSRTSGNRNEQFF
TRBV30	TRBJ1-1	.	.	TGTGCCTGGAGTGTTTGGGGAACTGAAGCTTTCTTT	CAWSVWGTEAFF
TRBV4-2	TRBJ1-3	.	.	TGTGCCAGCAGCCAAGATAAGGCCGGACAGCGGATTGGAAACACCATATATTTT	CASSQDKAGQRIGNTIYF
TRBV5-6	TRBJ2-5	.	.	TGTGCCAGCAGCTTTGTTAGCCAAGAGACCCAGTACTTC	CASSFVSQETQYF
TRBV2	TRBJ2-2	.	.	TGTGCCAGCAGTGAAGAGACAGGATTCACCGGGGAGCTGTTTTTT	CASSEETGFTGELFF
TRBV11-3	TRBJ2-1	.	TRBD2	TGTGCCAGCAGCCCAAGGGCACTAGCGGCCCACAATGAGCAGTTCTTC	CASSPRALAAHNEQFF
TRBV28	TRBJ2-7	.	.	TGTGCCAGCAGTTTAAGTATTATTGCTGGTATGGGAAGACAATACGAGCAGTACTTC	CASSLSIIAGMGRQYEQYF
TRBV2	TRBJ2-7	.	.	TGTGCCAGCAGTGTGGACGGAAACTACGAGCAGTACTTC	CASSVDGNYEQYF
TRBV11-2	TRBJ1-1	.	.	TGTGCCAGCAGCTTGGTTCTGGGTTCCACTGAAGCTTTCTTT	CASSLVLGSTEAFF
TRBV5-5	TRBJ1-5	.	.	TGTGCCAGCAGCTTCGGGGGATTCAATCAGCCCCAGCATTTT	CASSFGGFNQPQHF
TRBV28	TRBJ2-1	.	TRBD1	TGTGCCAGCAGTCCCCCAGTACAGGGGACCTTATACAATGAGCAGTTCTTC	CASSPPVQGTLYNEQFF
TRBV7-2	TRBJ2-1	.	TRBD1	TGTGCCAGCAGCCATGACAGGGGTGAGCAGTTCTTC	CASSHDRGEQFF